This TCR beta chain was sequenced during a study of identical twins. Many counts were recorded for this clonotype. Its antigen is still unknown. A template switching step contributed a universal primer site, while unique molecular identifiers were present in the cDNA. MiXCR, applied by TCRdb to the 5' RACE reads, yields one record per CDR3 protein. The data show about 220,000 distinct CDR3 sequences, roughly 9.4% seen once. This CDR3 has 15 amino acids. Germline V CDR1 and CDR2: MNHEY, SMNVEV (reference sequence). Between the trimmed V and J ends, which lost 8 bases and 4 bases, there was a span of 20 bases. Regarding the study as a whole: Twin pairs' shared out-of-frame alpha sequences were enriched in low generation probability. Out-of-frame beta chain sequences displayed weaker excess sharing between twins. Fewer insertions characterized abundant cord blood beta clonotypes, whereas memory repertoires showed none.

The genes are TRBV27 and TRBJ2-5; D assignment may be TRBD1 or TRBD2 (5 bases each). The sequencing input was memory (CD45RO+) T cells sorted from blood. The TCR sequence derives from a woman aged 18-29 years in good health. CDR3 DNA: TGTGCCAGCGGTCGGGGCAGTTTGGGTTTAGAGACCCAGTACTTC. The encoded protein is CASGRGSLGLETQYF.